The clone carrying this TCR beta chain occurred a few times. The antigen is undetermined. TCRdb redid the calling of the RACE reads with MiXCR, one entry per CDR3 protein. The data contain roughly 200,000 distinct CDR3 sequences, about 20% of them singletons. The sample is drawn from a study of human T cells and chemical hapten exposure. Study summary: Patients got weekly scalp diphenylcyclopropenone doses over the approximately 24-week study. Study-level results: Once DPC sensitization occurred, TCRs above 1 in 1000 frequency showed no change.

The time point here: patch test 1, 2 weeks after DPC sensitization. Treatment: therapeutic diphenylcyclopropenone sensitization with weekly scalp DPC. Blood draws preceded each patch test application. Donors were 18 to 70-year-old alopecia patients suitable for DPC. This TCR was sampled from a woman in her fifties or sixties with alopecia areata. Some clones in this sample may be carry-over from other donors' samples. The sequences come from whole blood, collected in connection with sensitization to the hapten diphenylcyclopropenone (DPC).

CDR3 residues: CASSHSRAGANEQYF. The CDR3 DNA reads as TGTGCCAGCAGCCATTCACGTGCGGGAGCCAACGAGCAGTACTTC. This chain uses TRBV3-1 with TRBJ2-7; 7 bases are shared with TRBD2. The CDR3 sequence is 15 residues long. J lost 5 bases, V lost 3 bases, and 10 bases had no gene match. Germline V gene data show CDR1 as LGHDT and CDR2 as YNNKEL (reference sequence).